This passage covers 30 T cell receptor beta chains from one sample sequenced in a study of blood T cell repertoires in COVID-19. The data were produced by immunoSEQ multiplex PCR, yet TCRdb's version contains in-frame clones alone and is incomplete. The sample records around 21,000 clones, 89% being singletons. What was sequenced was peripheral blood. The receptors come from a human donor with active COVID-19. The donor label of this sample is uncertain.

The chain employs TRBV28 and TRBJ2-1, with 8 bases that match TRBD1. The germline gives CDR1 MDHEN, CDR2 SYDVKM. V was pared by 6 bases and J by 16 bases, with 11 bases of the junction left unmatched. The CDR3 extends over 12 amino acids. In DNA form, the CDR3 reads TGTGCCAGCAGGACTTACAGGGGGGAATCCTTCTTC. This codes for CASRTYRGESFF.

The chain couples TRBV5-6 to TRBJ2-7; D uncertain. The germline V gene encodes CDR1 SGHDT and CDR2 YYEEEE. V was shortened by 0 bases and J by 3 bases, with 7 bases between the two germline ends. This CDR3 region has 13 residues. DNA for the CDR3: TGTGCCAGCAGCTTGGTCGGCGGCTACGAGCAGTACTTC. Encoded protein: CASSLVGGYEQYF.

This clone was seen only a few times. The genes are TRBV5-6 and TRBJ2-7; TRBD1 matches at 7 bases. The CDR3 has 13 residues. V shed 6 bases and J 3 bases; nucleotides not matched to a gene: 6. CDR1 is SGHDT and CDR2 is YYEEEE in the germline V gene. The CDR3 protein is CASTTGVSYEQYF. The CDR3 DNA sequence: TGTGCCAGCACAACAGGGGTGAGCTACGAGCAGTACTTC.

The chain has TRBV5-4 and TRBJ2-5; TRBD1 matches at 10 bases. V gave up 2 bases and J gave up 3 bases; unmatched junction bases: 1. From germline, CDR1 is SGHNT and CDR2 YYREEE (reference sequence). This CDR3 has 14 residues. The CDR3 loop is CASSLGTGEETQYF. CDR3 DNA: TGTGCCAGCAGCTTAGGGACAGGGGAAGAGACCCAGTACTTC.

Judged by abundance, this clone is medium-sized (0.01 to 0.1%). V gene TRBV30 combines with J gene TRBJ1-5, with unresolved D. The V gene's germline CDR1 is GTSNPN and CDR2 SVGIG (reference sequence). With 1 base removed from V and 1 base from J, the gap between germline ends came to 8 bases. The CDR3 spans 14 residues. The CDR3 coding sequence is TGTGCCTGGAGTGGTAGCGCCAGCAATCAGCCCCAGCATTTT. It yields the protein CAWSGSASNQPQHF.

The chain couples TRBV29-1 to TRBJ2-1; D perhaps matches TRBD2 (6 bases). The CDR3 is 15 amino acids. In germline, CDR1 is SQVTM, CDR2 ANQGSEA. The ends were cut back, 4 bases at V and 0 bases at J, with 13 bases in the middle. The CDR3 bases are TGCAGCGTTGGGCCGGGAGTCGGCTCCTACAATGAGCAGTTCTTC. Residues: CSVGPGVGSYNEQFF.

The chain combines TRBV10-3 with TRBJ2-6; D might be TRBD1 (6 bases). Germline CDR1 reads ENHRY; CDR2 reads SYGVKD. V shed 2 bases and J shed 0 bases, with 11 bases lying between them. This CDR3 contains 17 residues. CDR3 sequence: CAISEATGSSGANVLTF. The CDR3 coding sequence is TGTGCCATCAGTGAGGCTACAGGGTCCTCTGGGGCCAACGTCCTGACTTTC.

This chain links TRBV19 with TRBJ1-2; 7 nucleotides align to TRBD1. The V gene's germline CDR1 is LNHDA and CDR2 SQIVND (reference sequence). The CDR3 loop spans 14 amino acids. The trim removed 5 bases at V and 2 bases at J, leaving 5 bases unmatched. The CDR3 bases are TGTGCCAGTAGTTGGGACAGCTTAAACTATGGCTACACCTTC. Its protein is CASSWDSLNYGYTF.

V is TRBV6-5 and J is TRBJ2-3; D is possibly TRBD2 (6 bases). Trimming pared 6 bases from V and 3 bases from J, leaving 16 bases between. Germline lookup yields CDR1 MNHEY and CDR2 SVGAGI. CDR3 length: 15 amino acids. In DNA, the CDR3 is TGTGCCAGCAGGTTTAGGGAGGCGGCGACAGATACGCAGTATTTT. This gives the protein CASRFREAATDTQYF.

The chain is built from TRBV2 and TRBJ1-2; D perhaps matches TRBD1 (6 bases). Germline-derived CDR1 and CDR2 are SNHLY and FYNNEI. Trimming shortened V by 3 bases and J by 8 bases, and 10 bases separated the two germline ends. The CDR3 loop spans 12 amino acids. CDR3 DNA sequence: TGTGCCAGCAGTGACTACAGGGACGGCTACACCTTC. This codes for CASSDYRDGYTF.

V is TRBV19 and J is TRBJ1-5; a possible D gene is TRBD1 (6 bases). This CDR3 region has 14 residues. Germline assignment: CDR1 LNHDA and CDR2 SQIVND (reference sequence). Between the trimmed V and J ends, which lost 5 bases and 2 bases, there was a span of 10 bases. The CDR3 bases are TGTGCCAGTAGTTCCCCAGGGGGCAATCAGCCCCAGCATTTT. Protein product: CASSSPGGNQPQHF.

The CDR3 sequence: CASSTSGIVDEQYF. The CDR3, as DNA: TGTGCCAGCAGTACTAGCGGGATAGTAGACGAGCAGTACTTC. V gene TRBV6-5 combines with J gene TRBJ2-7, with 10 bases lining up with TRBD2. Germline-derived CDR1 and CDR2 are MNHEY and SVGAGI. The CDR3 consists of 14 residues. The ends lost 5 bases at V and 5 bases at J; junction bases unmatched: 6.

This clone was counted once. The chain carries TRBV4-1 and TRBJ1-5; TRBD1 aligns across 11 bases. Germline lookup yields CDR1 MGHRA and CDR2 YSYEKL. Trimming cost V 4 bases and J 2 bases; bases outside gene matches: 7. The CDR3 has 17 residues. The CDR3 DNA reads TGCGCCAGCAGCCCTTTAAGGACAGGGGGCCGCAATCAGCCCCAGCATTTT. As protein: CASSPLRTGGRNQPQHF.

The chain has TRBV6-2 or TRBV6-3 and TRBJ2-2; possibly TRBD1 for D (5 bases). The germline V gene has CDR1 MNHEY and CDR2 SVGEGT. This CDR3 region has 14 residues. V was clipped by 3 bases and J by 5 bases, with 10 bases between them. CDR3 sequence: CASSYGAETGELFF. CDR3 in DNA: TGTGCCAGCAGTTATGGGGCGGAAACCGGGGAGCTGTTTTTT.

The V call is TRBV29-1, the J call TRBJ2-5, with 7 bases identical to TRBD1. This CDR3 has 13 residues. Losses at the gene ends were 7 bases for V and 3 bases for J; bases not matched to a gene: 8. Germline CDR1 reads SQVTM; CDR2 reads ANQGSEA. The CDR3 is CSGLLTGEETQYF. CDR3 DNA sequence: TGCAGCGGTCTATTAACAGGGGAAGAGACCCAGTACTTC.

This clone has only one observation. This sequence joins TRBV25-1 and TRBJ1-2; TRBD1 matches 7 bases. V dropped 3 bases and J dropped 13; count of bases not matched to a gene: 11. CDR1 and CDR2 (germline): MGHDK, SYGVNS. The CDR3 has 13 residues. CDR3 nucleotides: TGTGCCAGCAGTGACCCAAACCAGGGGGGATGCACCTTC. This translates into CASSDPNQGGCTF.

About this clone itself: Germline is not matched at one junction end, which may reflect a read error. The chain has TRBV5-1 and TRBJ2-6; 9 bases map to TRBD2. Germline V CDR1 and CDR2: SGHRS, YFSETQ. The CDR3 consists of 20 residues. As DNA, the CDR3 is TGCGCCAGCAGCTTGGCGCTAGCGGGGAGTTCCCACTCTGGTGCCAACGTCCTGACTTTC. It is translated as CASSLALAGSSHSGANVLTF.

This chain links TRBV9 with TRBJ1-2; maybe TRBD1 (6 bases). Per the germline V gene, CDR1 is SGDLS and CDR2 is YYNGEE. V was pared by 3 bases and J by 4 bases, with 13 bases between. The CDR3 extends over 14 amino acids. The CDR3 DNA sequence: TGTGCCAGCAGCGACAGGGCCCCTAGCTATGGCTACACCTTC. Translating gives CASSDRAPSYGYTF.

V gene TRBV5-1 combines with J gene TRBJ2-7, with D perhaps TRBD1 (5 bases). V dropped 0 bases and J dropped 3 bases, with 7 bases sitting between them. From germline, CDR1 is SGHRS and CDR2 YFSETQ. The CDR3 has 13 residues. CDR3 nucleotides: TGCGCCAGCAGCTTGGAACAGGACTACGAGCAGTACTTC. This gives the protein CASSLEQDYEQYF.

The chain combines TRBV4-2 with TRBJ2-7; a weak D match, TRBD2 (6 bases). Germline V gene data show CDR1 as LGHNA and CDR2 as YNFKEQ. CDR3 length: 17 amino acids. Trimming cost V 0 bases and J 0 bases, with 15 bases left between them. CDR3 in DNA: TGTGCCAGCAGCCAAGATGGGGGGAGCGTGCTCTCCTACGAGCAGTACTTC. Amino acids: CASSQDGGSVLSYEQYF.

This chain links TRBV4-3 with TRBJ2-7; no clear D gene. Germline V gene sequence: CDR1 LGHNA, CDR2 YSLEER. The CDR3 loop spans 16 amino acids. Trimming took off 0 bases at V and 0 bases at J, with 12 bases between the two ends. The CDR3 is CASSQDNGAFSYEQYF. CDR3 nucleotide sequence: TGCGCCAGCAGCCAAGATAACGGTGCTTTCTCCTACGAGCAGTACTTC.

The V gene is TRBV11-3, the J gene TRBJ2-2; D gene uncertain. The CDR3 covers 13 residues. In germline, CDR1 is SGHNT, CDR2 YENEEA. Trimming took 5 bases from V and 7 from J, leaving 11 bases between them. CDR3 loop: CASSPNQNGELFF. The CDR3 DNA reads TGTGCCAGCAGCCCAAATCAAAACGGGGAGCTGTTTTTT.

This rearrangement joins TRBV19 to TRBJ1-2; 10 positions match TRBD1. Trimming at V came to 4 bases and at J to 5 bases, leaving 7 bases not matched to a gene. The CDR3 extends over 15 amino acids. The V gene's germline CDR1 is LNHDA and CDR2 SQIVND (reference sequence). For the CDR3, the DNA is TGTGCCAGTAGTACCATCGGGACAGGGGTATATGGCTACACCTTC. Protein product: CASSTIGTGVYGYTF.

About this clone: This CDR3 fails to terminate in the conserved phenylalanine or tryptophan, so it likely reflects a read error. The DNA is left out, because the CDR3 cannot be placed on it with certainty; the CDR3 is given as TCRdb lists it. The gene calls are TRBV5-6 and TRBJ2-7; the table's TRBD2 call for D was not verified on the DNA. Germline V gene lookup returns CDR1 SGHDT and CDR2 YYEEEE. The CDR3 is 12 residues long, ends included. CDR3 region: CASSRQGTSGSL.

This chain connects TRBV28 to TRBJ1-5; tentative D call: TRBD1 (5 bases). The germline gives CDR1 MDHEN, CDR2 SYDVKM. Trimming removed 3 bases from V and 3 bases from J, with 12 bases in between. The CDR3 covers 15 residues. CDR3 nucleotide sequence: TGTGCCAGCAGTTTGCCCACAGGTACCAATCAGCCCCAGCATTTT. Translating it yields CASSLPTGTNQPQHF.

The V call is TRBV14, the J call TRBJ2-7; the match to TRBD2 covers 10 bases. Trimming cost V 1 base and J 0 bases; bases outside gene matches: 0. Germline CDR1 reads SGHDN; CDR2 reads FVKESK. This CDR3 is built from 15 residues. The CDR3 DNA reads as TGTGCCAGCAGCCAAGCTAGCGGGGGCTCCTACGAGCAGTACTTC. As protein: CASSQASGGSYEQYF.

The chain recombines TRBV11-3 with TRBJ2-1; the match to TRBD2 covers 11 bases. Germline V CDR1 and CDR2: SGHNT, YENEEA. V lost 4 bases to trimming and J lost 9 bases; unmatched junction nucleotides: 5. This CDR3 is 14 amino acids long. Here the CDR3 reads CASSSLAGVAEQFF. The CDR3 region has the DNA TGTGCCAGCAGCTCACTAGCGGGAGTAGCTGAGCAGTTCTTC.

The chain combines TRBV5-1 with TRBJ1-4; 7 bases are shared with TRBD1. Germline values: CDR1 SGHRS, CDR2 YFSETQ. CDR3 size: 16 residues. With 4 bases clipped from V and 0 bases from J, the junction kept 6 bases outside the gene matches. The CDR3: CASSPSGTATNEKLFF. The CDR3 DNA follows: TGCGCCAGCAGCCCGTCCGGGACAGCAACTAATGAAAAACTGTTTTTT.

The genes are TRBV7-8 and TRBJ2-7, with 7 positions matching TRBD2. J gave up 2 bases and V 2 bases, and 12 bases lay outside the gene matches. The CDR3 length is 17 residues. Germline V gene data show CDR1 as SGHVS and CDR2 as FQNEAQ. In nucleotides, the CDR3 is TGTGCCAGCAGCTTATGGGGTTGGCGGGAGCGAACCTACGAGCAGTACTTC. Translating it yields CASSLWGWRERTYEQYF.

As concerns this clone: One junction end does not reproduce the germline sequence, and a read error may be involved. V and J are TRBV7-7 and TRBJ2-7; D is possibly TRBD2 (6 bases). Germline V gives CDR1 SSHAT, CDR2 FNYEAQ (reference sequence). The CDR3 length is 13 residues. In nucleotides, the CDR3 is TGTGCTAGCAGCTTAGCGGCCAGGGAAGAGCAGTACTTC. It specifies CASSLAAREEQYF.